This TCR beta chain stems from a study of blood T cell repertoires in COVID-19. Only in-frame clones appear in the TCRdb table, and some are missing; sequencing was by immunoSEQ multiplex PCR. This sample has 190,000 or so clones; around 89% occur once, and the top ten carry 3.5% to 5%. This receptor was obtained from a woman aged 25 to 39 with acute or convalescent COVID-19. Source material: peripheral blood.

CDR3 in amino acids: CASSLDSGSGNEQFF. Written as DNA, the CDR3 is TGTGCCAGCAGCTTAGACAGCGGGAGCGGTAATGAGCAGTTCTTC. V gene TRBV11-2 combines with J gene TRBJ2-1; 8 positions match TRBD2. After removal of 0 bases from V and 7 bases from J, the junction contained 5 bases not matched to a gene. The CDR3 runs to 15 residues. Germline lookup yields CDR1 SGHAT and CDR2 FQNNGV.